The 2 T cell receptor beta chains in this list originate from one sample, sequenced in a study of blood T cell repertoires in COVID-19. Only in-frame clones appear in the TCRdb table, and some are missing; sequencing was by immunoSEQ multiplex PCR. Altogether roughly 290,000 clones are present, approximately 91% being singletons, with the ten largest covering about an eighth. The sample was peripheral blood. All receptors derive from a woman in her sixties or seventies with acute or convalescent COVID-19.

This chain links TRBV24-1 with TRBJ1-1; the D gene is possibly TRBD1 (6 bases). The CDR3 spans 13 residues. CDR1 and CDR2 (germline): KGHDR, SFDVKD. Trimming stripped 7 bases from V and 3 bases from J, with 11 bases between. The CDR3 region is CATRGPGDTEAFF. Here the CDR3 DNA reads TGTGCCACCAGGGGGCCAGGGGACACTGAAGCTTTCTTT.

The V and J genes are TRBV7-2 and TRBJ1-1, with 8 positions matching TRBD1. The V and J ends lost 4 bases and 4 bases, in that order; junction bases with no gene match: 8. The CDR3 totals 15 residues. Germline V gives CDR1 SGHTA, CDR2 FQGNSA. Written as DNA, the CDR3 is TGTGCCAGCAGCTCAAGAGGACAGGGAATCACTGAAGCTTTCTTT. This translates into CASSSRGQGITEAFF.